This T cell receptor (beta chain) is drawn from a study of memory CD4+ T cells and cytomegalovirus serostatus. For the study at large: This sample comes from healthy Belgian adults, 9 CMV seropositive, 20 to 25 seronegative. Study results and caveats: Suggested: most of the CMV-linked TCR signature lies in CD4+ memory cells. CD4+ memory repertoires contained 67 of 164 reported CMV TCRbeta sequences.

A remark on this clone: No antigen is known for it.

This table comes from immunoSEQ multiplex PCR, and its TCRdb copy is limited to in-frame clones, with some not included. The sample holds 55,000 to 65,000 clones; 80% to 85% are singletons and the top ten take more than 1%. The sort gate was single viable CD3+CD4+CD8-CD45RO+ cells for memory CD4+ T cells. Serostatus was set by detecting CMV pp150, pp28, p38, p52 IgG. This TCR derives from an adult in good health and CMV-seronegative. Sequencing input: memory CD4+ T cells from blood.

The CDR3 DNA sequence: TGTGCCAGTCAGACAGGGAACTATGGCTACACCTTC. It specifies CASQTGNYGYTF. The chain joins TRBV28 to TRBJ1-2; 7 bases agree with TRBD1. The CDR3 spans 12 residues. CDR1 and CDR2 (germline): MDHEN, SYDVKM. V lost 9 bases and J lost 2; bases outside the gene matches: 3.